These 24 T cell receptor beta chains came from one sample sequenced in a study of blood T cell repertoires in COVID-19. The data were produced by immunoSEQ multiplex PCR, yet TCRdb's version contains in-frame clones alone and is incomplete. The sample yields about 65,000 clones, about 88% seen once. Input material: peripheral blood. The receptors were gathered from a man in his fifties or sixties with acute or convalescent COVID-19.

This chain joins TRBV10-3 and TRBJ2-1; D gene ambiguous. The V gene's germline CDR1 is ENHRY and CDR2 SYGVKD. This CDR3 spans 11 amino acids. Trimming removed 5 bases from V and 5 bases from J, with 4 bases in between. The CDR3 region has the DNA TGTGCCATCAGTTTAAACAATGAGCAGTTCTTC. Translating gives CAISLNNEQFF.

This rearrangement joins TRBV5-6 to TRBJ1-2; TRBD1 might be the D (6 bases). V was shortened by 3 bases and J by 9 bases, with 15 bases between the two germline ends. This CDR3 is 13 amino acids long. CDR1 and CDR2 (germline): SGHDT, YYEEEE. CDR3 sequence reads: CASSSARDTSYTF. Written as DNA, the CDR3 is TGTGCCAGCAGCTCCGCCCGGGACACCAGCTACACCTTC.

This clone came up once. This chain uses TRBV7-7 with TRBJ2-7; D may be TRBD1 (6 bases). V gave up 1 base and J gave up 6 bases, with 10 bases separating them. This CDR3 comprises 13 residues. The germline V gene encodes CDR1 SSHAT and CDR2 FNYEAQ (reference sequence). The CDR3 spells CASSLDRAGEQYF. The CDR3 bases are TGTGCCAGCAGCTTAGACAGGGCGGGCGAGCAGTACTTC.

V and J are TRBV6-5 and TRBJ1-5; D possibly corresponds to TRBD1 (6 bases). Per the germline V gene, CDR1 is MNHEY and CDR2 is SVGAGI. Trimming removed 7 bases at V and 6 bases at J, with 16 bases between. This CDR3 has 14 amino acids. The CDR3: CASIDRRLGQPQHF. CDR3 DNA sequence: TGTGCCAGCATAGACAGGCGTCTAGGTCAGCCCCAGCATTTT.

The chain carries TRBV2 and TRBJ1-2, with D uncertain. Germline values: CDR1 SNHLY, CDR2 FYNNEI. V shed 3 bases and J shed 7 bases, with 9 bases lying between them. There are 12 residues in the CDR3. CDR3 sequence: CASSESRRGYTF. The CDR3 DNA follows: TGTGCCAGCAGTGAGAGTCGCCGTGGCTACACCTTC.

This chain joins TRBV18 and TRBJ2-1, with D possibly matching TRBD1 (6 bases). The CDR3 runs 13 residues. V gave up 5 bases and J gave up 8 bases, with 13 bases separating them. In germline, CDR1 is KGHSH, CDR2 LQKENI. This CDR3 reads CASSTNRADEQFF. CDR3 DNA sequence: TGTGCCAGCTCAACGAACAGGGCCGATGAGCAGTTCTTC.

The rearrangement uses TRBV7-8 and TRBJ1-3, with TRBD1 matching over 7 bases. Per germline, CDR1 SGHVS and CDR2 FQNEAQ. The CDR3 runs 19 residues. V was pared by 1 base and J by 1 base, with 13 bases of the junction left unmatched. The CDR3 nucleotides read TGTGCCAGCAGCTTAGGCCCCTGGACAGGAATCCTATCTGGAAACACCATATATTTT. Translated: CASSLGPWTGILSGNTIYF.

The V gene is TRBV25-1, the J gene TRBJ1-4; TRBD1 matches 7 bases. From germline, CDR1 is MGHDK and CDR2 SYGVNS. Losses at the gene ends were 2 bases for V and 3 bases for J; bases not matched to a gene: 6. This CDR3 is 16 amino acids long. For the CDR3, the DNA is TGTGCCAGCAGTGAACAGGGGGGATCGTCTAATGAAAAACTGTTTTTT. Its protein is CASSEQGGSSNEKLFF.

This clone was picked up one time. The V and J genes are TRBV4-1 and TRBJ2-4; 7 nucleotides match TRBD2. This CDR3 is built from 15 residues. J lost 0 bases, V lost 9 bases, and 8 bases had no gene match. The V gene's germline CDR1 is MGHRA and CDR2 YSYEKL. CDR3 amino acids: CASPEAGIAKNIQYF. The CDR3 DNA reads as TGCGCCAGTCCTGAAGCGGGGATAGCCAAAAACATTCAGTACTTC.

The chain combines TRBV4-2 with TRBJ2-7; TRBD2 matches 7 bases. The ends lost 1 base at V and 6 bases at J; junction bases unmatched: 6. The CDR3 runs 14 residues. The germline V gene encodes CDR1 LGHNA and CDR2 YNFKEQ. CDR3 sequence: CASSQGMGGAEQYF. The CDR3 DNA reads TGTGCCAGCAGCCAAGGGATGGGAGGGGCCGAGCAGTACTTC.

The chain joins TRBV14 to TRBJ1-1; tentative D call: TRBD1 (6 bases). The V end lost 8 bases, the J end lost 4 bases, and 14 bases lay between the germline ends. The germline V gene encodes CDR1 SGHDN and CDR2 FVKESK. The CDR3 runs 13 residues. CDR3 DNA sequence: TGTGCCAGCGAGAGTAGGGGGAGCACTGAAGCTTTCTTT. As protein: CASESRGSTEAFF.

The CDR3 region is CASSRPGQGDNEQFF. Written as DNA, the CDR3 is TGTGCCAGCAGTCGCCCGGGACAGGGTGACAATGAGCAGTTCTTC. The J gene is TRBJ2-1, the V gene TRBV27; TRBD1 aligns across 9 bases. Losses at the gene ends were 5 bases for V and 5 bases for J; bases not matched to a gene: 7. Germline V gene sequence: CDR1 MNHEY, CDR2 SMNVEV (reference sequence). The CDR3 length is 15 residues.

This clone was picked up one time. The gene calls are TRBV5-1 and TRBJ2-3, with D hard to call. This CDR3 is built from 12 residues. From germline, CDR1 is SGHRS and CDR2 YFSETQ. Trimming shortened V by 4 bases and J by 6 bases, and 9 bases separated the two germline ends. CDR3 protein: CASSVNADTQYF. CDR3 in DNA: TGCGCCAGCAGCGTCAATGCGGATACGCAGTATTTT.

The CDR3 protein is CASSRAGQGASGNTIYF. As DNA, the CDR3 is TGTGCCAGCAGCCGGGCGGGACAGGGGGCATCTGGAAACACCATATATTTT. V gene TRBV7-9 combines with J gene TRBJ1-3, with 12 nucleotides matching TRBD1. Per germline, CDR1 SEHNR and CDR2 FQNEAQ (reference sequence). V was clipped by 5 bases and J by 1 base; unmatched bases: 6. The CDR3 is 17 amino acids.

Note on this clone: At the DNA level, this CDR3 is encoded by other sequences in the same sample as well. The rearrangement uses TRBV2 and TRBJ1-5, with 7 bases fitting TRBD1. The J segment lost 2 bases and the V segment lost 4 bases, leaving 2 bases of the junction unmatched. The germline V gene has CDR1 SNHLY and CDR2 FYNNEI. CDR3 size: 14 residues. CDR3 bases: TGTGCCAGCAGTGGAACAGGGGGCAATCAGCCCCAGCATTTT. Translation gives CASSGTGGNQPQHF.

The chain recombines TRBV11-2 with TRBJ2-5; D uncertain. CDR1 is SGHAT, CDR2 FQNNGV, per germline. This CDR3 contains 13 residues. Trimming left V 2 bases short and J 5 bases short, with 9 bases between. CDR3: CASSLTFGETQYF. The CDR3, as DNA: TGTGCCAGCAGCTTAACGTTCGGGGAGACCCAGTACTTC.

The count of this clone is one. The CDR3 protein is CASSLEVAGGFWSPLHF. Written as DNA, the CDR3 is TGTGCCAGCAGTCTAGAGGTCGCAGGGGGCTTCTGGTCACCCCTCCACTTT. This rearrangement joins TRBV6-6 to TRBJ1-6, with 8 bases lining up with TRBD1. In germline, CDR1 is MNHNY, CDR2 SVGAGI (reference sequence). This CDR3 region has 17 residues. Germline trimming cut 5 bases from V and 10 bases from J; bases unmatched to any gene: 16.

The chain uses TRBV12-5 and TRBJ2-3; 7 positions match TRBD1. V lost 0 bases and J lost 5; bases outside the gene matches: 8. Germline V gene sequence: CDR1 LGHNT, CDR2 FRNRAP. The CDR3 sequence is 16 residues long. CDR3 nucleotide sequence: TGTGCTAGTGGTTTGGTATTAACAGGGGTCGTAGATACGCAGTATTTT. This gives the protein CASGLVLTGVVDTQYF.

CDR3 bases: TGTGCCAGCACAGGACAGGGTACCTACGAGCAGTACTTC. Translated: CASTGQGTYEQYF. The chain couples TRBV12-3 or TRBV12-4 to TRBJ2-7; TRBD1 matches 8 bases. The CDR3 runs to 13 residues. V gave up 7 bases and J gave up 2 bases; unmatched junction bases: 4.

Written as DNA, the CDR3 is TGTGCCAGCAGCTTATACGGAACAGGGGCGGACTATGGCTACACCTTC. Translated, it gives CASSLYGTGADYGYTF. V is TRBV11-2 and J is TRBJ1-2; 7 nucleotides match TRBD1. The CDR3 is 16 amino acids. V was clipped by 2 bases and J by 3 bases; unmatched bases: 9. Germline V gene sequence: CDR1 SGHAT, CDR2 FQNNGV.

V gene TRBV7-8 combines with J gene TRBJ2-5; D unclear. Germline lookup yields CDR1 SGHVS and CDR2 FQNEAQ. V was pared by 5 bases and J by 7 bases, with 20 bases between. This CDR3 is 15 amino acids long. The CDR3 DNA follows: TGTGCCAGCAGCCCCCTCCCCCGCAGCGCCGGGACCCAGTACTTC. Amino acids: CASSPLPRSAGTQYF.

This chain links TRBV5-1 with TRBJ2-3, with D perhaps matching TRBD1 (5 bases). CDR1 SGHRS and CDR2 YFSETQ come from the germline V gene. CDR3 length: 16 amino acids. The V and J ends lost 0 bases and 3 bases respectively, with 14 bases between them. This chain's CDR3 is CASSLARDSGTDTQYF. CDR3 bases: TGCGCCAGCAGCTTGGCCAGGGATAGTGGGACAGATACGCAGTATTTT.

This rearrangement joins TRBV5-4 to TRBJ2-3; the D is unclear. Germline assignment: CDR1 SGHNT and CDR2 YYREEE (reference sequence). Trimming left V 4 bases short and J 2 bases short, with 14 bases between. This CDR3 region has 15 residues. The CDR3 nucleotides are TGTGCCAGCAGCCCCTGGGCGAGATCCACAGATACGCAGTATTTT. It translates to CASSPWARSTDTQYF.

The CDR3 region is CASGLGQTGLDTQYF. CDR3 bases: TGTGCTAGTGGCCTGGGACAGACAGGATTAGATACGCAGTATTTT. This rearrangement joins TRBV12-5 to TRBJ2-3; 7 nucleotides align to TRBD1. The J segment lost 5 bases and the V segment lost 6 bases, leaving 11 bases of the junction unmatched. Germline V gene data show CDR1 as LGHNT and CDR2 as FRNRAP. There are 15 residues in the CDR3.